The present T cell receptor beta chain was sequenced within a study of cytomegalovirus exposure and HLA in healthy donors (dated by TCRdb to 2016 to 2017). With regard to the full study: In an earlier analysis of under 750 of the donors, approximately 300 Gb of sequence data and some 100 million unique TCR beta sequences from approximately 180 million T cells were reported. About 280 gigabases of sequencing data and 75 million to 85 million unique TCR sequences made up an early release that covered roughly 670 HLA-typed donors. The genetic ancestry cluster associated with self-reported Caucasian donors included approximately 85% of the 398 genotyped donors. The study aimed to test whether cataloging public T cell receptors could reveal signatures of past pathogen exposure. The T cell repertoires of around 730 subjects were profiled by immunosequencing and related to cytomegalovirus serostatus. In addition to the first cohort of approximately 650 subjects, a separate validation cohort of under 150 different subjects was used. To predict cytomegalovirus infection status, the study combined high-throughput TCR immunosequencing, statistical association of individual TCRs with disease status, and machine learning. A later analysis re-examined previously published TCR beta repertoires from roughly 720 donors and added high-resolution HLA genotyping to investigate patterns of TCR occurrence. The later analysis used no new phenotypic data to find candidate immune exposures, relying instead on TCR beta sequences and their occurrence across donors. An earlier analysis of about 620 of the donors applied high-throughput TCR beta sequencing to assess whether each TCR beta V gene segment acted as functional or pseudogenic. Donor age, sex, ethnicity and CMV serostatus were compiled together with the repertoire data. In a later genetic analysis, genome-wide SNP genotypes for about 55% of the roughly 670 donors were used, and that subset was treated as a discovery cohort. Every repertoire in the discovery cohort had been generated on one and the same sequencing platform. HLA typing included class I and class II loci at four-digit resolution. Typing coverage varied by locus: roughly 629-630 donors for A, B, C, DRB1 and DQB1; more than 500 for DQA1; nearly 610 for DPA1; approximately 470 for DPB1. Roughly 5 DR-DQ haplotypes were handled as single units for association and clustering, since linkage in the cohort was strong. Among 300 to 500 genotyped donors of the cohort, an average of approximately 200,000 unique TCR beta nucleotide sequences was sequenced per donor, of which about 19% were non-productive. The full study reports these points: For the cohort, immune exposure information was limited to CMV serostatus. In vitro tests confirmed that a few of the cytomegalovirus-associated TCR beta chains recognize cytomegalovirus antigens. Some IMGT-functional V segments, including TRBV6-2 and TRBV6-3, could not be distinguished by the 87-base-pair reads and were therefore excluded. Fewer than 20 rarely observed V segments, including chromosome 9 orphons, were excluded from the earlier analysis of several hundred of the donors because counts were too low. Because HLA typing was unavailable for some donors at each locus, only the typed subset was used in association tests. A further reported finding was that TCR beta sequences accurately predicted the HLA-A and HLA-B alleles for most subjects in the first cohort. According to a later analysis, TCR association rates differed among HLA loci, with DRB1 alleles showing the most associated TCRs and HLA-C alleles showing the fewest. An earlier analysis of some 590 of the donors showed that most TCR beta V segments appeared in productive rearrangements either about 87% or about 30% of the time, which broadly matched IMGT annotations. Most TCR sequences were observed very rarely across donors, whereas some public TCRs were present in many individuals. Correlated functional status among segregating V segments might be attributable to linkage disequilibrium, but an unknown experimental factor could not be ruled out. The study listed 150 to 200 TCR beta chains as associated with cytomegalovirus. According to a later genetic analysis, donors in an Asian-associated ancestry cluster had fewer N-insertions in productive TCRs than the approximately 700-donor mean. In a later analysis, around 17,000 TCR beta sequences were associated with specific HLA alleles at a false discovery rate of 0.05. Presence/absence analyses assumed roughly uniform sequencing depth across donors, an assumption that may not hold. A later genetic analysis associated a missense DCLRE1C variant with V-gene and J-gene trimming of TCR beta chains, and an independent cohort replicated the association. Most CMV-associated TCR beta chains appeared to be HLA-restricted in a later analysis, and the HLA associations seemed to be driven largely by CMV exposure. Compared with equally common non-associated chains, HLA-associated TCR beta chains in a later analysis were more clonally expanded and had lower generation probabilities. The classifier was reported to diagnose cytomegalovirus status with high specificity and sensitivity in both the original and validation cohorts. The authors suggested that the approach could potentially be generalized to other disease states and immunological phenotypes. When HLA alleles, especially DR and DQ, strongly co-occurred, TCR associations were difficult to assign to individual alleles. A later analysis reported that several top co-occurrence clusters appeared linked to parvovirus B19, influenza, CMV and Epstein-Barr virus. A cluster of highly shared sequence variants was judged likely to represent a technical artifact of the sequencing pipeline. The cohort was sequenced for TCR beta chains only, and without alpha or paired-chain data the features that could be detected were limited.

As for this clone: This clone's antigen is unknown. Qualities for individual bases were not recorded, and no much larger clone is one base off.

CDR1 and CDR2 are drawn from the germline V gene: SGHTA, FQGNSA. The CDR3 starts with the cysteine, ends with the phenylalanine, and has 16 residues. This entry keeps only the CDR3 DNA: 48 bases, framed from base 1. V lost 1 base and J lost 4 bases, and the count of bases not matched to a germline gene is 4. Libraries were constructed by the immunoSEQ multiplex PCR assay. For the multiplex PCR, a mixture combining 60 forward primers for TCR Vbeta segments and 13 reverse primers for TCR Jbeta segments was used. Amplification of the CDR3 region of rearranged TCR beta genes was performed with a multiplex PCR assay on genomic DNA. Amplified TCR beta libraries were sequenced as 87-base-pair reads on the Illumina HiSeq System. For the original study's pipeline: A later analysis counted tens of millions of unique TCR beta chains across the 550 to 700 repertoires, and around 12 million of these chains were shared by at least two donors. Raw reads were error-corrected and collapsed into unique sequences with a nearest-neighbor algorithm that merged closely related sequences to remove PCR and sequencing errors. Alignment of CDR3 sequences to IMGT reference sequences was used to assign V, D and J gene segments. Each retained sequence needed at least a six-nucleotide match to both a V gene segment and a J gene segment. A rearrangement counted as productive if the CDR3 had no stop codons and remained in frame with V and J, and every other rearrangement counted as non-productive. CDR3 was defined by IMGT convention, running from the second conserved V-encoded cysteine to the conserved J-encoded phenylalanine. Sequences without an unambiguous match to a single V gene segment were excluded from the earlier analysis of about 600 of the donors. In an earlier analysis of around 600 of the donors, V segments were called functional above 56.7% productive rearrangements and were called segregating when the between-donor standard deviation exceeded 5%. A statistical classification framework was built for diagnosing cytomegalovirus status from the catalog of TCR beta chain sequences. In a later analysis, V and J genes were assigned by comparing TCR nucleotide sequences against IMGT/GENE-DB human TR gene sequences. The TCRdist pipeline was used in a later analysis to assign CDR3 sequences and most-parsimonious VDJ recombination scenarios. In a later analysis, each TCR beta chain was defined by its CDR3 amino acid sequence together with its V-gene family, and reads lacking a unique V-gene family were excluded. To address suspected cross-contamination and a sequencing artifact, a later analysis removed around 590 highly shared, low-generation-probability nucleotide sequences. In a later analysis, a clonal expansion index for each public chain was calculated from normalized within-repertoire ranks of inferred template counts. Generation probabilities in a later analysis came from a VDJ recombination model fitted to out-of-frame rearrangements, and those results were checked against IGoR. A later analysis scored TCR-TCR, TCR-HLA and TCR-CMV co-occurrence with hypergeometric tests, applying a repertoire-size bias correction to TCR pairs. To estimate false discovery rates, a later analysis permuted the HLA or CMV assignments 20 times. In a later analysis, co-occurring TCRs were grouped with DBSCAN, and TCRdist sequence similarity was added when clustering was performed within HLA-allele-positive subsets. Repertoires with fewer than 30,000 or more than 120,000 public chains were left out of co-occurrence clustering, as were several repertoires with anomalous nucleotide sharing. The table was pulled from immuneACCESS by TCRdb, which kept in-frame rearrangements only. Such tables lose some clones; where checked, under half of the loss comes from unresolved V genes, and the rest has no known cause. Clone size and the V and J calls come from that table; the DNA yielded D and trimming. Counted in this sample were 100,000 to 150,000 clones; 65% to 90% of them appeared once. The ten largest clones add up to 1% to 1.5% of the sample.

The cohort was made up of 500 to 800 healthy bone marrow donors. At the time of sampling, every cohort member was nominally healthy, though immune exposures that went unrecorded were likely present. The donor tested CMV seronegative, placing the donor among the 352 seronegative members of the cohort. A peripheral blood sample was provided by each donor, and peripheral blood mononuclear cells were used for TCR beta sequencing. The Qiagen DNeasy Blood Extraction Kit was used to extract genomic DNA from the blood cell samples. This chain is built from TRBV7-2 and TRBJ2-1; TRBD2 agrees with 10 junctional bases. This receptor was taken from a girl aged 2-10 years in good health and CMV-seronegative. The sequenced material came from PBMCs. CDR3 protein: CASSLVGTSAYNEQFF. The DNA reads as follows: TGTGCCAGCAGCTTAGTAGGGACTAGCGCGTACAATGAGCAGTTCTTC.